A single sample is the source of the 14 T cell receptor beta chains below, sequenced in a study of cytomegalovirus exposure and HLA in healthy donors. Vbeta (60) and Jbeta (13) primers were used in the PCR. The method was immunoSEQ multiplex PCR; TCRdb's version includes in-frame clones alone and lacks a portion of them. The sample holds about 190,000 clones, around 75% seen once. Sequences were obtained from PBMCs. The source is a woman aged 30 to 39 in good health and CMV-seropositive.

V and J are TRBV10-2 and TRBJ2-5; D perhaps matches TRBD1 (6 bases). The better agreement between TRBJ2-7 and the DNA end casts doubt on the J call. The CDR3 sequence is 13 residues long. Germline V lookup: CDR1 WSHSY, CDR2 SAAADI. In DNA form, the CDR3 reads TGCGCCAGCAGTGAGTATGACAGGCTCGAGCAGTACTTC. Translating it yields CASSEYDRLEQYF.

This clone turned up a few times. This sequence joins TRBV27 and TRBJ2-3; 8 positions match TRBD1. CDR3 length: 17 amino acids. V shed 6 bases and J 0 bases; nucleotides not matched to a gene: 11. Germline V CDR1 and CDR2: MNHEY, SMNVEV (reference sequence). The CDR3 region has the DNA TGTGCCAGCAGGTTTCTCCGGACAGGGTTTAGCACAGATACGCAGTATTTT. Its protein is CASRFLRTGFSTDTQYF.

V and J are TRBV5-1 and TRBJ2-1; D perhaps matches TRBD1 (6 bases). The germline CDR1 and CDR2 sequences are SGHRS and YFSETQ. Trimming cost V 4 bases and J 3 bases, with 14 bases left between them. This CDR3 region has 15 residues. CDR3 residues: CASSGRGWDYNEQFF. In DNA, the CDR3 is TGCGCCAGCAGCGGCAGGGGCTGGGACTACAATGAGCAGTTCTTC.

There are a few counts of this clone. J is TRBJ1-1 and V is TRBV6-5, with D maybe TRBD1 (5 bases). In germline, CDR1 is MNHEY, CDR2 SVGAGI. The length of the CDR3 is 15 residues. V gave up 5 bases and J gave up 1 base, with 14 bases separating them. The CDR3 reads CASSPTLGGNTEAFF. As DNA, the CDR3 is TGTGCCAGCAGTCCCACCTTGGGGGGGAACACTGAAGCTTTCTTT.

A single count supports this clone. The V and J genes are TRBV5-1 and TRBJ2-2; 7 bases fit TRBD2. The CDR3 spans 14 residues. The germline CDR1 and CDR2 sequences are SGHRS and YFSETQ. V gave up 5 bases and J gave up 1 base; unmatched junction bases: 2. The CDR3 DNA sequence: TGCGCCAGCAGTCCGGGGGGGAACACCGGGGAGCTGTTTTTT. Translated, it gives CASSPGGNTGELFF.

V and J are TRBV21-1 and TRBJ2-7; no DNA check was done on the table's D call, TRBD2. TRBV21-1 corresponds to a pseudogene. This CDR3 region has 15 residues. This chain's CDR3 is CASSKAGLAPFQQYF. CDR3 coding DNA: TGTGCCAGCAGCAAAGCGGGACTAGCGCCTTTCCAGCAGTACTTC.

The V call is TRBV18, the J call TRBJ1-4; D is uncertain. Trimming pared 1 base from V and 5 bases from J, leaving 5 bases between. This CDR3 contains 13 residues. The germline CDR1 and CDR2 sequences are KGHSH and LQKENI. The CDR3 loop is CASSPRANEKLFF. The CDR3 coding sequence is TGTGCCAGCTCACCACGGGCAAATGAAAAACTGTTTTTT.

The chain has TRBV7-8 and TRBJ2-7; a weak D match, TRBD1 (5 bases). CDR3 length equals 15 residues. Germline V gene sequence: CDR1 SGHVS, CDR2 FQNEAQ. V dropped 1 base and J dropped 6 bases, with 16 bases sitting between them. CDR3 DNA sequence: TGTGCCAGCAGCTTAGGGTTAGGGGTAACGTCCGAGCAGTACTTC. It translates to CASSLGLGVTSEQYF.

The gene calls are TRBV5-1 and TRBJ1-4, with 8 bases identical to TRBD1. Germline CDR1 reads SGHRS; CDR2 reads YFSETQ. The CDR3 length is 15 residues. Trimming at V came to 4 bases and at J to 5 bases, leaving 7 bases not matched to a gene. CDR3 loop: CASSPWTGINEKLFF. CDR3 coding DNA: TGCGCCAGCAGCCCCTGGACAGGGATAAATGAAAAACTGTTTTTT.

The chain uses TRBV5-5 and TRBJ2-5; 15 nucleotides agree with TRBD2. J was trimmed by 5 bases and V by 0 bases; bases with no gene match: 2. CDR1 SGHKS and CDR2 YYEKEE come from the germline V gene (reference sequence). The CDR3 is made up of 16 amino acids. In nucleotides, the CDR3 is TGTGCCAGCAGCTTGGGGGGGACTAGCGGGAGGGAGACCCAGTACTTC. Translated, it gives CASSLGGTSGRETQYF.

The CDR3 DNA reads as TGTGCCAGCAGGCGGGACAGTATGAACACTGAAGCTTTCTTT. Amino acid sequence: CASRRDSMNTEAFF. V and J are TRBV7-9 and TRBJ1-1; the match to TRBD1 covers 7 bases. With V trimmed by 6 bases and J by 0 bases, 4 bases remained unmatched. Germline CDR1 reads SEHNR; CDR2 reads FQNEAQ (reference sequence). CDR3 length: 14 amino acids.

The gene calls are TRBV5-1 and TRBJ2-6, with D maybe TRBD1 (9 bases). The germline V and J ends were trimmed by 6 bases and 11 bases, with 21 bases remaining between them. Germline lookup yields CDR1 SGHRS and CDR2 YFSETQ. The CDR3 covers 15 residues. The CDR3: CASTPGGTGSHVLTF. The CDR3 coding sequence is TGCGCCAGCACTCCGGGGGGGACAGGGAGCCACGTCCTGACTTTC.

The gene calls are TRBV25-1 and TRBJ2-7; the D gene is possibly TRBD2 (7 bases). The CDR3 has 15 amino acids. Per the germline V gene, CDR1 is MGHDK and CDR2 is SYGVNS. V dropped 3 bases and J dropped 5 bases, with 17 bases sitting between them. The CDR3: CASSEGGRLGNEQYF. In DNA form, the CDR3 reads TGTGCCAGCAGTGAGGGGGGGCGTTTGGGCAACGAGCAGTACTTC.

The CDR3: CASRARDNYGYTF. The DNA of the CDR3 is TGTGCCAGCCGGGCCAGGGATAACTATGGCTACACCTTC. This chain links TRBV2 with TRBJ1-2, with a tentative D call TRBD1 (5 bases). V was cut by 8 bases and J by 1 base, with 11 bases left in between. The CDR3 length is 13 residues. Germline CDR1 is SNHLY and CDR2 is FYNNEI.